This is a list of T cell receptor beta chains from one sample in a study of blood T cell repertoires in COVID-19. Here immunoSEQ multiplex PCR was the method, and the copy in TCRdb shows in-frame clones only, minus some. The sample gives around 300,000 clones, about 83% of which show up once; roughly 6.2% is in the top ten. The sequencing sample was made of PBMCs or T cells enriched from blood (not recorded which). These receptor sequences come from a woman aged 40 to 50 who had recovered from COVID-19. CDR3s include the opening cysteine and the closing phenylalanine or tryptophan. The D gene is left open where the match is weak. Size is omitted from some rows. Given values are once, few, many or a class for expanded clones.

CDR3nt,CDR3aa,v_gene,d_gene,j_gene,abundance
TGCGCCAGCAGCCAAGATGGAGGGGACTCTAGGCGCTACACCTTC,CASSQDGGDSRRYTF,TRBV4-1,NA,TRBJ1-2,NA
TGTGCCAGAAGCTTAAGTGCGGGGATTAGCACAGATACGCAGTATTTT,CARSLSAGISTDTQYF,TRBV7-5,NA,TRBJ2-3,NA
TGTGCCAGCAGCCAAGGGCGGGACACCATATATTTT,CASSQGRDTIYF,TRBV7-2,NA,TRBJ1-3,once
TGTGCCAGCAGCGGAGCTTTCTTT,CASSGAFF,TRBV25-1,NA,TRBJ1-1,NA
TGTGCCAGCACCCGGACAGCAGTTAACTATGGCTACACCTTC,CASTRTAVNYGYTF,TRBV28,NA,TRBJ1-2,NA
TGTGCCAGCTCACCGGGGACTAGCAGTGTCAATGAGCAGTTCTTC,CASSPGTSSVNEQFF,TRBV18,TRBD2,TRBJ2-1,NA
TGTGCCAGCAGTTCCCTCCGGGACAGGAGCCCCTATGGCTACACCTTC,CASSSLRDRSPYGYTF,TRBV28,TRBD1,TRBJ1-2,NA
TGCGCCAGCAGCTACAGGGTAGGCGGCATGAACACTGAAGCTTTCTTT,CASSYRVGGMNTEAFF,TRBV4-3,NA,TRBJ1-1,NA
TGTGCCTGGAGTTCCTCCGCAGTAGAGGTGAACACTGAAGCTTTCTTT,CAWSSSAVEVNTEAFF,TRBV30,NA,TRBJ1-1,once
TGTGCCAGCAGCGTAGCGGGAGTGGGGACCCAGTACTTC,CASSVAGVGTQYF,TRBV2,TRBD2,TRBJ2-5,NA
TGTGCCAGCAGTCACAACCTTGGGCGGGAGAGCACAGATACGCAGTATTTT,CASSHNLGRESTDTQYF,TRBV28,TRBD2,TRBJ2-3,NA
TGCGCCAGCAGCCTAGCCGGGACTAGCGGGGGCGCCTACAATGAGCAGTTCTTC,CASSLAGTSGGAYNEQFF,TRBV5-1,TRBD2,TRBJ2-1,once
TGTGCCAGCAGCACCACCAACAGGGCCTATGGCTACACCTTC,CASSTTNRAYGYTF,TRBV6-5,NA,TRBJ1-2,once
TGTGCCAGCAGCCAAGATCAACGACTAGCGGGGTTATGTGAGCAGTACTTC,CASSQDQRLAGLCEQYF,TRBV3-1/TRBV3-2,TRBD2,TRBJ2-7,NA
TGTGCCAGCAGTTCCCCCGGGATACTACACAATGAGCAGTTCTTC,CASSSPGILHNEQFF,TRBV7-9,NA,TRBJ2-1,NA
TGTGCCAGCAGCCCAGGGCCATACACTGAAGCTTTCTTT,CASSPGPYTEAFF,TRBV7-9,NA,TRBJ1-1,NA
TGTGCCAGCAGCCAAGTTCGGACTAGCGGTTCCTACGAGCAGTACTTC,CASSQVRTSGSYEQYF,TRBV3-1/TRBV3-2,TRBD2,TRBJ2-7,NA
TGTGCCAGCAGTGAATTCGAGCCCCCCTACGAGCAGTACTTC,CASSEFEPPYEQYF,TRBV6-1,NA,TRBJ2-7,NA
TGTGCCAGCAGAGGACAGGTAGGGAGTTTCGGGGCCAACGTCCTGACTTTC,CASRGQVGSFGANVLTF,TRBV2,TRBD1,TRBJ2-6,NA
TGTGCCACCAGTGACCCAGGGTCCGAGCAGTACTTC,CATSDPGSEQYF,TRBV24-1,NA,TRBJ2-7,NA
TGTGCCTGGAGTCCGGGAGGGACTAGCTTCTACACAGGGGCCCAGTACTTC,CAWSPGGTSFYTGAQYF,TRBV30,TRBD2,TRBJ2-5,NA
TGTGCCAGCAGCCAATCAGGCTGGACAGGGACATCCGAGCAGTACTTC,CASSQSGWTGTSEQYF,TRBV16,TRBD1,TRBJ2-7,NA
TGTGCCAGCGGGGGGGATACCAACTCCGGATCTGGGGCCAACGTCCTGACTTTC,CASGGDTNSGSGANVLTF,TRBV2,TRBD2,TRBJ2-6,NA
TGCAGTGCTAGTGGTGGGAGAGGAGAGACCCAGTACTTC,CSASGGRGETQYF,TRBV20-1,NA,TRBJ2-5,NA
TGTGCCAGCAGCCTTGACAGTGGCTACACCTTC,CASSLDSGYTF,TRBV3-1/TRBV3-2,NA,TRBJ1-2,NA
TGCGCCAGCAGTCCCCAACAAACTACAGGGTTCTATGGCTACACCTTC,CASSPQQTTGFYGYTF,TRBV4-1,NA,TRBJ1-2,few
TGTGCCAGCAGCCGAACAGGGTTAAACACAGATACGCAGTATTTT,CASSRTGLNTDTQYF,TRBV7-9,NA,TRBJ2-3,NA
TGTGCCAGCAGAGTTCCTAGCGGAGATAGCACAGATACGCAGTATTTT,CASRVPSGDSTDTQYF,TRBV28,TRBD2,TRBJ2-3,NA
TGTGCCAGCAGCCCTCGGGTAGCGGGGATTAATGAGCAGTTCTTC,CASSPRVAGINEQFF,TRBV5-6,TRBD2,TRBJ2-1,NA
TGTGCCAGCAGCAACGCAGCCGGGGAGCTGTTTTTT,CASSNAAGELFF,TRBV7-3,NA,TRBJ2-2,NA
TGTGCCAGCAGCCCCCGGGGTGGGCGTGAGCAGTTCTTC,CASSPRGGREQFF,TRBV7-3,NA,TRBJ2-1,NA
TGTGCCAGCATTGCCAGATCATCCTACGAGCAGTACTTC,CASIARSSYEQYF,TRBV2,NA,TRBJ2-7,many
TGTGCCAGCAGCGTAGGAAGCGGGAGCTACGAGCAGTACTTC,CASSVGSGSYEQYF,TRBV9,TRBD2,TRBJ2-7,NA
TGTGCCAGCAGCCAGGGACAGAATGAAAAACTGTTTTTT,CASSQGQNEKLFF,TRBV2,TRBD1,TRBJ1-4,NA
TGTGCCAGCAGGGACTCCTTGGGGGGAGGCTACACCTTC,CASRDSLGGGYTF,TRBV27,NA,TRBJ1-2,few
TGTGCCAGCAGCCCCAGAAACAGGGCTTATGAGACCCAGTACTTC,CASSPRNRAYETQYF,TRBV7-2,NA,TRBJ2-5,once
TGCGCCAGCAGCTTGGCTTCTAGTACTAGCACAGATACGCAGTATTTT,CASSLASSTSTDTQYF,TRBV5-1,NA,TRBJ2-3,NA
TGTGCCAGCTCAGGTTCGGGACAGAGCTACGAGCAGTACTTC,CASSGSGQSYEQYF,TRBV6-5,TRBD1,TRBJ2-7,NA
TGTGCCAGCAGCCGGGACAGTCACAATGAGCAGTTCTTC,CASSRDSHNEQFF,TRBV7-9,TRBD1,TRBJ2-1,NA
TGTGCCAGCAGTTTCCCCGACTGGGGGCAAACTGGAAACACCATATATTTT,CASSFPDWGQTGNTIYF,TRBV28,NA,TRBJ1-3,NA
TGTGCCAGCAGTTTCAGGATGAACACTGAAGCTTTCTTT,CASSFRMNTEAFF,TRBV27,NA,TRBJ1-1,NA
TGTGCCACCAGCAGAGGGGACAGGGCGGGCGGCTACACCTTC,CATSRGDRAGGYTF,TRBV15,TRBD1,TRBJ1-2,NA
TGTGCCAGCAGCCCAAAAGGCGGACAGGAAAATTTCTATGGCTACACCTTC,CASSPKGGQENFYGYTF,TRBV7-8,TRBD1,TRBJ1-2,NA
TGTGCCAGCAGCCAAGACTGGACTAGCGGGAACACCTACAATGAGCAGTTCTTC,CASSQDWTSGNTYNEQFF,TRBV4-2,TRBD2,TRBJ2-1,NA
TGCGCCAGCAGTTCGACAGGGGCTGGAAACACCATATATTTT,CASSSTGAGNTIYF,TRBV5-1,TRBD1,TRBJ1-3,NA
TGTGCCAGGGTAAGCGGGATTGAGACCTTACTGGCGAACACCGGGGAGCTGTTTTTT,CARVSGIETLLANTGELFF,TRBV19,TRBD2,TRBJ2-2,NA
TGTGCCACCAGCAGGGGCAAGGAAAGCTACGAGCAGTACTTC,CATSRGKESYEQYF,TRBV15,NA,TRBJ2-7,NA
TGTGCCAGTAGGGGCCAGCACTATGGCTACACCTTC,CASRGQHYGYTF,TRBV19,NA,TRBJ1-2,NA